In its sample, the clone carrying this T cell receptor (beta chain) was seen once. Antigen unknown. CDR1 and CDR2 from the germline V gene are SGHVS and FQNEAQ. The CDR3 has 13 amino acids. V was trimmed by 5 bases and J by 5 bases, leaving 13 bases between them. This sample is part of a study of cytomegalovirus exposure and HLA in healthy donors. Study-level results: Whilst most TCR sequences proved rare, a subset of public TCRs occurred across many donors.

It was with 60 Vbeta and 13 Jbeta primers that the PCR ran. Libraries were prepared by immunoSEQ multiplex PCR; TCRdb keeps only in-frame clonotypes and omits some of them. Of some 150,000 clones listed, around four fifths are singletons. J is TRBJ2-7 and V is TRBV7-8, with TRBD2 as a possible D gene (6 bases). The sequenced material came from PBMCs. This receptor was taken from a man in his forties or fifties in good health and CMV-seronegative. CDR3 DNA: TGTGCCAGCAGCGGCTCGATAGCGGACGAGCAGTACTTC. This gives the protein CASSGSIADEQYF.